A selection of T cell receptor beta chains follows, all from one sample in a study of T cells in Graves' hyperthyroidism and ophthalmopathy. TCRdb independently ran MiXCR on the multiplex PCR reads; one entry per CDR3 protein. The table has 410,000 or so distinct CDR3 sequences, 14% to 15% seen once. Input material: blood. All receptors derive from a man in his late teens or twenties with Graves' ophthalmopathy. Both conserved end residues are part of each CDR3. D genes are given only for firm matches. Rows give clone size only sometimes, using once, few, many, or a class for an expanded clone.

d_gene: TRBD1
v_gene: TRBV3-1
abundance: many
j_gene: TRBJ2-7
CDR3nt: TGTGCCAGCAGCCAAGACGGACAGGGGGCCTACGAGCAGTACTTC
CDR3aa: CASSQDGQGAYEQYF

d_gene: .
v_gene: TRBV9
abundance: many
j_gene: TRBJ2-3
CDR3nt: TGTGCCAGCAGCGTGCACCCAGATACGCAGTATTTT
CDR3aa: CASSVHPDTQYF

d_gene: TRBD1
v_gene: TRBV5-6
abundance: many
j_gene: TRBJ1-1
CDR3nt: TGTGCCAGCAGCAGGGCAGGGGGCACTGAAGCTTTCTTT
CDR3aa: CASSRAGGTEAFF

d_gene: .
v_gene: TRBV20-1
abundance: many
j_gene: TRBJ2-3
CDR3nt: TGCAGTGCTAGACACGGACAGCTCACAGATACGCAGTATTTT
CDR3aa: CSARHGQLTDTQYF

d_gene: .
v_gene: TRBV12-3/TRBV12-4
abundance: many
j_gene: TRBJ1-1
CDR3nt: TGTGCCAGCACCCTTTACGGGGCCTTGAACACTGAAGCTTTCTTT
CDR3aa: CASTLYGALNTEAFF

d_gene: .
v_gene: TRBV12-3/TRBV12-4
abundance: many
j_gene: TRBJ1-3
CDR3nt: TGTGCCAGCAGCCGAGGGTTCCCAAGCTCTGGAAACACCATATATTTT
CDR3aa: CASSRGFPSSGNTIYF

d_gene: .
v_gene: TRBV5-8
abundance: few
j_gene: TRBJ2-5
CDR3nt: TGTGCCAGCAGGATCAACGGGACCCAGTACTTC
CDR3aa: CASRINGTQYF

d_gene: .
v_gene: TRBV3-1
abundance: many
j_gene: TRBJ1-2
CDR3nt: TGTGCCAGCAGCCAAGGCACAGGGAACTATGGCTACACCTTC
CDR3aa: CASSQGTGNYGYTF

d_gene: TRBD1
v_gene: TRBV5-8
abundance: .
j_gene: TRBJ2-2
CDR3nt: TGTGCCAGCAGTACTGGACAGGTTAACACCGGGGAGCTGTTTTTT
CDR3aa: CASSTGQVNTGELFF

d_gene: .
v_gene: TRBV10-3
abundance: .
j_gene: TRBJ1-5
CDR3nt: TGTGCCATCAACAAGGACCTCAATCAGCCCCAGCATTTT
CDR3aa: CAINKDLNQPQHF

d_gene: .
v_gene: TRBV27
abundance: many
j_gene: TRBJ2-1
CDR3nt: TGTGCCAGCAGCAAAAGGGGAGGGGGCTCCTACAATGAGCAGTTCTTC
CDR3aa: CASSKRGGGSYNEQFF